A single T cell receptor beta chain is shown here with its context. One entry per CDR3 protein, called by TCRdb with MiXCR from the RT-PCR reads. The table shows 4,000 or so distinct CDR3 sequences, with 34% occurring only once. The germline gives CDR1 MNHEY, CDR2 SVGEGT. The CDR3 has 16 residues. The V gene end was trimmed by 7 bases and the J gene end by 9 bases; junction bases not matched to a gene: 10. The sequence came from a female donor with primary Sjogren's syndrome. The material sequenced was memory CD4+ T cells from salivary gland. J is TRBJ2-1 and V is TRBV6-2 or TRBV6-3, with 15 bases fitting TRBD2. The CDR3 coding sequence is TGTGCCAGCACTCACCGGTGGACTAGCGGGGGGGGTGAGCAGTTCTTC. Its protein product is CASTHRWTSGGGEQFF.